One sample yielded the 5 T cell receptor beta chains listed below, sequenced in a study of shared clonotypes between healthy human individuals. Naive-designated CD8 cells lacked CD45RO, were positively enriched for CCR7, and omitted terminally differentiated effector memory CD45RA+ cells. Clones were sequenced by immunoSEQ multiplex PCR, and TCRdb holds only the in-frame ones, with some missing. The table shows fewer than 1 million clones, with approximately 96% occurring only once. Sequences were obtained from naive CD8+ T cells sorted from blood. The receptors originated from a man aged 25-45 years in good health.

V gene TRBV18 combines with J gene TRBJ2-1; perhaps D is TRBD1 or TRBD2 (5 bases each). Per germline, CDR1 KGHSH and CDR2 LQKENI. The CDR3 consists of 15 residues. V gave up 11 bases and J gave up 0 bases, with 17 bases separating them. The CDR3 protein is CAAHGDPSSYNEQFF. Written as DNA, the CDR3 is TGTGCCGCCCATGGGGACCCTAGCTCCTACAATGAGCAGTTCTTC.

The chain combines TRBV7-6 with TRBJ1-1, with D maybe TRBD1 (5 bases). V lost 0 bases to trimming and J lost 0 bases, with 17 bases between them. The CDR3 consists of 18 residues. Per the germline V gene, CDR1 is SGHVS and CDR2 is FNYEAQ. CDR3 in amino acids: CASSLAPSGGTLNTEAFF. In DNA form, the CDR3 reads TGTGCCAGCAGCTTAGCGCCCAGTGGAGGGACCTTGAACACTGAAGCTTTCTTT. The whole variable domain, remainder taken from reference TRBV7-6 and TRBJ1-1, is GAGVSQSPRYKVTKRGQDVALRCDPISGHVSLYWYRQALGQGPEFLTYFNYEAQQDKSGLPNDRFSAERPEGSISTLTIQRTEQRDSAMYRCASSLAPSGGTLNTEAFFGQGTRLTVV.

The CDR3 loop is CASRKSYGEYPPRNTEAFF. The DNA of the CDR3 is TGTGCCAGCAGAAAATCGTATGGGGAATACCCCCCACGGAACACTGAAGCTTTCTTT. This chain links TRBV19 with TRBJ1-1; D is unclear. The germline V gene has CDR1 LNHDA and CDR2 SQIVND (reference sequence). Trimming removed 9 bases from V and 1 base from J, with 30 bases in between. The CDR3 contains 19 residues.

The chain uses TRBV27 and TRBJ1-2, with D maybe TRBD1 (5 bases). Between the trimmed V and J ends, which lost 0 bases and 7 bases, there was a span of 15 bases. The CDR3 has 15 residues. CDR1 and CDR2 (germline): MNHEY, SMNVEV (reference sequence). The CDR3 DNA sequence: TGTGCCAGCAGTTTATCGAAAACAGGTATCCGTGGCTACACCTTC. Encoded protein: CASSLSKTGIRGYTF.

This rearrangement joins TRBV15 to TRBJ1-4; 7 positions match TRBD1. This CDR3 region has 14 residues. Germline values: CDR1 LNHNV, CDR2 YYDKDF (reference sequence). V lost 5 bases, J lost 6 bases, and 6 bases stayed unmatched. In nucleotides, the CDR3 is TGTGCCACCAGCGCATCAGGGGGGGATGAAAAACTGTTTTTT. This codes for CATSASGGDEKLFF.